This T cell receptor (beta chain) derives from a study of identical twins. After removal of 5 bases from V and 3 bases from J, the junction contained 8 bases not matched to a gene. Germline assignment: CDR1 SGHVS and CDR2 FQNEAQ. This CDR3 contains 15 residues. With regard to this clonotype: Its matching antigen is unknown.

Each CDR3 protein gets one entry after TCRdb re-called the 5' RACE reads with MiXCR. The table lists around 1.7 million distinct CDR3 sequences, more than 30% of them singletons, with about 0.3% in the top ten. Study outcomes and limitations: Beta clonotypes that were abundant in cord blood contained fewer insertions, a pattern absent from memory repertoires.

The sequence was collected from a newborn girl in good health. The rearrangement joins TRBV7-8 to TRBJ2-7, with 9 bases lining up with TRBD1. Sequencing used cord blood. In DNA, the CDR3 is TGTGCCAGCAGCCGCAAAGGACAGGGGATCTACGAGCAGTACTTC. This gives the protein CASSRKGQGIYEQYF.